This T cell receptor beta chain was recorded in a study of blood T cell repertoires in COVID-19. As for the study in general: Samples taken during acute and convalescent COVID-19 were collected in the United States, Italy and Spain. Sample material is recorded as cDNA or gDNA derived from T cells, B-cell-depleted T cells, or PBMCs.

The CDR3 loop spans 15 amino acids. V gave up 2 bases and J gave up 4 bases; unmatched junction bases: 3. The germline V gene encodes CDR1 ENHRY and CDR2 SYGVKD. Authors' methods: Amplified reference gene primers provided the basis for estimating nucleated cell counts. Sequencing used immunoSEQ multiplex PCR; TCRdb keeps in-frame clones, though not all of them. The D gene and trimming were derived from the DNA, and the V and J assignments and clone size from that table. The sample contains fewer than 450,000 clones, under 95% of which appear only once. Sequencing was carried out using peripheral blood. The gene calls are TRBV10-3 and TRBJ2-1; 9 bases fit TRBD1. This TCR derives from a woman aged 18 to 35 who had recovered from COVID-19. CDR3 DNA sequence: TGTGCCATCAGTGAGGGACAGGGGCCTTACAATGAGCAGTTCTTC. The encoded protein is CAISEGQGPYNEQFF.